These 20 T cell receptor beta chains came from one sample sequenced in a study of Ad26.COV2.S vaccination and SARS-CoV-2 variants. Sample treatment: around 19 received Ad26.COV2.S at low or high dose, single or two shots; about 5 received placebo; per-sample allocation not given. Following the first vaccine or placebo injection, samples were taken on day 63. Assay used: immunoSEQ multiplex PCR; TCRdb lists only in-frame clones, some missing. Of around 380,000 clones detected, 80% to 90% appear once; the ten largest clones hold around 3.4%. Sequencing used peripheral blood, obtained in a trial of Ad26.COV2.S vaccine versus placebo. These receptors were obtained from a person between 18 and 60 years old who received the Ad26.COV2.S COVID-19 vaccine or a placebo.

The chain links TRBV30 to TRBJ1-3; 7 bases align to TRBD1. The CDR3 runs to 16 residues. CDR1 and CDR2 (germline): GTSNPN, SVGIG (reference sequence). J gave up 3 bases and V 2 bases, and 10 bases lay outside the gene matches. Written as DNA, the CDR3 is TGTGCCTGGAGTAGACGAGGGGGCGGAGGTGGAAACACCATATATTTT. Its protein is CAWSRRGGGGGNTIYF.

The chain links TRBV10-3 to TRBJ1-2, with a possible D match to TRBD1 (5 bases). From germline, CDR1 is ENHRY and CDR2 SYGVKD. The germline V and J ends were trimmed by 2 bases and 6 bases, with 10 bases remaining between them. This CDR3 region has 13 residues. The CDR3 region has the DNA TGTGCCATCAGTGAGGGCAGGGAGAATGGCTACACCTTC. Its translation: CAISEGRENGYTF.

This chain joins TRBV27 and TRBJ1-1, with TRBD1 matching 9 bases. The CDR3 spans 15 residues. Germline V gives CDR1 MNHEY, CDR2 SMNVEV (reference sequence). The trim removed 3 bases at V and 3 bases at J, leaving 5 bases unmatched. The CDR3 protein is CASSLNRGLDTEAFF. The CDR3 DNA follows: TGTGCCAGCAGTTTGAACAGGGGGCTGGACACTGAAGCTTTCTTT.

CDR3 nucleotides: TGTGCCAGCAGCTTAGTAATCCGGTCCTACGAGCAGTACTTC. Amino acids: CASSLVIRSYEQYF. This chain connects TRBV7-2 to TRBJ2-7; D unresolved. There are 14 residues in the CDR3. Germline CDR1 and CDR2: SGHTA and FQGNSA. With 1 base removed from V and 1 base from J, the gap between germline ends came to 8 bases.

The chain employs TRBV7-6 and TRBJ2-3; no clear D gene. V was shortened by 0 bases and J by 1 base, with 14 bases between the two germline ends. The CDR3 has 17 residues. Germline V CDR1 and CDR2: SGHVS, FNYEAQ. CDR3 sequence (DNA): TGTGCCAGCAGCTTAGCGTCGTACTCCCCGGGCACAGATACGCAGTATTTT. Translating gives CASSLASYSPGTDTQYF.

Regarding this clone: The junction and the germline gene differ at one end; a read error may be behind it. The chain recombines TRBV7-7 with TRBJ2-7; 7 bases align to TRBD1. In germline, CDR1 is SSHAT, CDR2 FNYEAQ (reference sequence). The CDR3 consists of 17 residues. As DNA, the CDR3 is TGTGCTAGCAGCTTAGATCAGACAGGGCGACGCAGCTACGAGCAGTACTTC. It codes for CASSLDQTGRRSYEQYF.

This chain uses TRBV14 with TRBJ1-1; 7 bases are shared with TRBD1. J gave up 1 base and V 4 bases, and 6 bases lay outside the gene matches. Germline CDR1 reads SGHDN; CDR2 reads FVKESK. The CDR3 has 15 amino acids. In DNA, the CDR3 is TGTGCCAGCAGCCCTCGGACAGGAGCGAACACTGAAGCTTTCTTT. Protein sequence: CASSPRTGANTEAFF.

This clone was seen only a few times. V and J are TRBV7-6 and TRBJ2-7; the D gene is possibly TRBD1 (6 bases). Trimming stripped 5 bases from V and 0 bases from J, with 14 bases between. The germline CDR1 and CDR2 sequences are SGHVS and FNYEAQ. The CDR3 contains 15 residues. CDR3 bases: TGTGCCAGCAGCCCCTCTTCAGGGGACTCCTACGAGCAGTACTTC. The encoded protein is CASSPSSGDSYEQYF.

The chain recombines TRBV9 with TRBJ2-2, with D tentatively TRBD2 (5 bases). The germline V gene encodes CDR1 SGDLS and CDR2 YYNGEE. V was shortened by 3 bases and J by 2 bases, with 14 bases between the two germline ends. The CDR3 consists of 16 residues. DNA of the CDR3: TGTGCCAGCAGCGGACCCCCGGGAATAAACACCGGGGAGCTGTTTTTT. Its protein product is CASSGPPGINTGELFF.

The chain couples TRBV6-5 to TRBJ1-1; tentatively, D is TRBD1 (5 bases). This CDR3 region has 16 residues. V was shortened by 0 bases and J by 2 bases, with 13 bases between the two germline ends. Germline CDR1 MNHEY, CDR2 SVGAGI. The CDR3 spells CASSYSTRGRNTEAFF. The CDR3 DNA sequence: TGTGCCAGCAGTTACTCGACTCGGGGCCGAAACACTGAAGCTTTCTTT.

The V call is TRBV11-2, the J call TRBJ2-2; D is unclear. The germline gives CDR1 SGHAT, CDR2 FQNNGV. The CDR3 has 15 residues. V was pared by 1 base and J by 6 bases, with 12 bases between. CDR3 DNA sequence: TGTGCCAGCAGCTTAGTCGCAGGTTACGCCGGGGAGCTGTTTTTT. Translated, it gives CASSLVAGYAGELFF.

CDR3 nucleotide sequence: TGCGCCAGCAGCCAAGGGTCAGGTCACTCTGGAAACACCATATATTTT. Its protein is CASSQGSGHSGNTIYF. J is TRBJ1-3 and V is TRBV4-1; D call uncertain. The CDR3 totals 16 residues. Trimming removed 1 base from V and 0 bases from J, with 10 bases in between. The germline CDR1 and CDR2 sequences are MGHRA and YSYEKL.

This chain joins TRBV7-2 and TRBJ1-1; possible D gene TRBD1, 5 bases. Germline V CDR1 and CDR2: SGHTA, FQGNSA. The CDR3 runs 13 residues. V lost 5 bases, J lost 8 bases, and 15 bases lay in between. The CDR3 DNA follows: TGTGCCAGCAGCCGAACCCGGGGGTTAGAAGCTTTCTTT. As protein: CASSRTRGLEAFF. The full variable domain, completed using reference TRBV7-2 and TRBJ1-1, is GAGVSQSPSNKVTEKGKDVELRCDPISGHTALYWYRQSLGQGLEFLIYFQGNSAPDKSGLPSDRFSAERTGGSVSTLTIQRTQQEDSAVYLCASSRTRGLEAFFGQGTRLTVV.

The V gene is TRBV7-9, the J gene TRBJ2-6, with D maybe TRBD1 (5 bases). Germline values: CDR1 SEHNR, CDR2 FQNEAQ (reference sequence). The CDR3 contains 19 residues. Trimming stripped 0 bases from V and 4 bases from J, with 19 bases between. Written as DNA, the CDR3 is TGTGCCAGCAGCTTAGCGAGGACACGAAGATATGAGGGGGCCAACGTCCTGACTTTC. The encoded protein is CASSLARTRRYEGANVLTF.

The chain employs TRBV5-4 and TRBJ1-2; 7 bases agree with TRBD1. This CDR3 spans 13 amino acids. Per germline, CDR1 SGHNT and CDR2 YYREEE (reference sequence). V trimming: 3 bases; J trimming: 4 bases; junction bases outside the gene matches: 3. The CDR3 region is CASSSDRVYGYTF. The CDR3 region has the DNA TGTGCCAGCAGCTCCGACAGGGTCTATGGCTACACCTTC.

The chain combines TRBV27 with TRBJ2-2; TRBD1 is a possible D gene (5 bases). The V gene's germline CDR1 is MNHEY and CDR2 SMNVEV (reference sequence). The CDR3 runs 16 residues. The V end lost 3 bases, the J end lost 7 bases, and 18 bases lay between the germline ends. The CDR3 sequence is CASSFRAGYVDGELFF. CDR3 nucleotide sequence: TGTGCCAGCAGTTTCCGAGCAGGGTATGTGGACGGGGAGCTGTTTTTT.

V usage is TRBV27 and J usage is TRBJ2-7; D unresolved. The germline V gene has CDR1 MNHEY and CDR2 SMNVEV (reference sequence). The germline V and J ends were trimmed by 2 bases and 2 bases, with 13 bases remaining between them. CDR3 length equals 15 residues. The CDR3 here is CASSLKRNFPYEQYF. CDR3 coding DNA: TGTGCCAGCAGTTTAAAAAGAAACTTCCCCTACGAGCAGTACTTC.

This chain joins TRBV6-5 and TRBJ1-2, with D hard to call. CDR1 is MNHEY, CDR2 SVGAGI, per germline. The CDR3 has 14 residues. Trimming stripped 8 bases from V and 0 bases from J, with 13 bases between. Here the CDR3 reads CASASADSNYGYTF. CDR3 DNA sequence: TGTGCCAGCGCGAGCGCGGACTCTAACTATGGCTACACCTTC.

This clone was found a few times. This sequence joins TRBV10-3 and TRBJ2-7; 10 bases are shared with TRBD1. Germline values: CDR1 ENHRY, CDR2 SYGVKD. This CDR3 is 16 amino acids long. The V gene end was trimmed by 1 base and the J gene end by 4 bases; junction bases not matched to a gene: 7. As DNA, the CDR3 is TGTGCCATCAGTGAGTTTAGGGACAGGGGCTGGTACGAGCAGTACTTC. Residues: CAISEFRDRGWYEQYF.

The chain links TRBV2 to TRBJ2-4, with TRBD1 matching 12 bases. The length of the CDR3 is 16 residues. The trim removed 6 bases at V and 2 bases at J, leaving 5 bases unmatched. Germline V gene data show CDR1 as SNHLY and CDR2 as FYNNEI. The CDR3 DNA reads as TGTGCCAGCAGGGGGACAGGGGGCGCGTCCAAAAACATTCAGTACTTC. This translates into CASRGTGGASKNIQYF.